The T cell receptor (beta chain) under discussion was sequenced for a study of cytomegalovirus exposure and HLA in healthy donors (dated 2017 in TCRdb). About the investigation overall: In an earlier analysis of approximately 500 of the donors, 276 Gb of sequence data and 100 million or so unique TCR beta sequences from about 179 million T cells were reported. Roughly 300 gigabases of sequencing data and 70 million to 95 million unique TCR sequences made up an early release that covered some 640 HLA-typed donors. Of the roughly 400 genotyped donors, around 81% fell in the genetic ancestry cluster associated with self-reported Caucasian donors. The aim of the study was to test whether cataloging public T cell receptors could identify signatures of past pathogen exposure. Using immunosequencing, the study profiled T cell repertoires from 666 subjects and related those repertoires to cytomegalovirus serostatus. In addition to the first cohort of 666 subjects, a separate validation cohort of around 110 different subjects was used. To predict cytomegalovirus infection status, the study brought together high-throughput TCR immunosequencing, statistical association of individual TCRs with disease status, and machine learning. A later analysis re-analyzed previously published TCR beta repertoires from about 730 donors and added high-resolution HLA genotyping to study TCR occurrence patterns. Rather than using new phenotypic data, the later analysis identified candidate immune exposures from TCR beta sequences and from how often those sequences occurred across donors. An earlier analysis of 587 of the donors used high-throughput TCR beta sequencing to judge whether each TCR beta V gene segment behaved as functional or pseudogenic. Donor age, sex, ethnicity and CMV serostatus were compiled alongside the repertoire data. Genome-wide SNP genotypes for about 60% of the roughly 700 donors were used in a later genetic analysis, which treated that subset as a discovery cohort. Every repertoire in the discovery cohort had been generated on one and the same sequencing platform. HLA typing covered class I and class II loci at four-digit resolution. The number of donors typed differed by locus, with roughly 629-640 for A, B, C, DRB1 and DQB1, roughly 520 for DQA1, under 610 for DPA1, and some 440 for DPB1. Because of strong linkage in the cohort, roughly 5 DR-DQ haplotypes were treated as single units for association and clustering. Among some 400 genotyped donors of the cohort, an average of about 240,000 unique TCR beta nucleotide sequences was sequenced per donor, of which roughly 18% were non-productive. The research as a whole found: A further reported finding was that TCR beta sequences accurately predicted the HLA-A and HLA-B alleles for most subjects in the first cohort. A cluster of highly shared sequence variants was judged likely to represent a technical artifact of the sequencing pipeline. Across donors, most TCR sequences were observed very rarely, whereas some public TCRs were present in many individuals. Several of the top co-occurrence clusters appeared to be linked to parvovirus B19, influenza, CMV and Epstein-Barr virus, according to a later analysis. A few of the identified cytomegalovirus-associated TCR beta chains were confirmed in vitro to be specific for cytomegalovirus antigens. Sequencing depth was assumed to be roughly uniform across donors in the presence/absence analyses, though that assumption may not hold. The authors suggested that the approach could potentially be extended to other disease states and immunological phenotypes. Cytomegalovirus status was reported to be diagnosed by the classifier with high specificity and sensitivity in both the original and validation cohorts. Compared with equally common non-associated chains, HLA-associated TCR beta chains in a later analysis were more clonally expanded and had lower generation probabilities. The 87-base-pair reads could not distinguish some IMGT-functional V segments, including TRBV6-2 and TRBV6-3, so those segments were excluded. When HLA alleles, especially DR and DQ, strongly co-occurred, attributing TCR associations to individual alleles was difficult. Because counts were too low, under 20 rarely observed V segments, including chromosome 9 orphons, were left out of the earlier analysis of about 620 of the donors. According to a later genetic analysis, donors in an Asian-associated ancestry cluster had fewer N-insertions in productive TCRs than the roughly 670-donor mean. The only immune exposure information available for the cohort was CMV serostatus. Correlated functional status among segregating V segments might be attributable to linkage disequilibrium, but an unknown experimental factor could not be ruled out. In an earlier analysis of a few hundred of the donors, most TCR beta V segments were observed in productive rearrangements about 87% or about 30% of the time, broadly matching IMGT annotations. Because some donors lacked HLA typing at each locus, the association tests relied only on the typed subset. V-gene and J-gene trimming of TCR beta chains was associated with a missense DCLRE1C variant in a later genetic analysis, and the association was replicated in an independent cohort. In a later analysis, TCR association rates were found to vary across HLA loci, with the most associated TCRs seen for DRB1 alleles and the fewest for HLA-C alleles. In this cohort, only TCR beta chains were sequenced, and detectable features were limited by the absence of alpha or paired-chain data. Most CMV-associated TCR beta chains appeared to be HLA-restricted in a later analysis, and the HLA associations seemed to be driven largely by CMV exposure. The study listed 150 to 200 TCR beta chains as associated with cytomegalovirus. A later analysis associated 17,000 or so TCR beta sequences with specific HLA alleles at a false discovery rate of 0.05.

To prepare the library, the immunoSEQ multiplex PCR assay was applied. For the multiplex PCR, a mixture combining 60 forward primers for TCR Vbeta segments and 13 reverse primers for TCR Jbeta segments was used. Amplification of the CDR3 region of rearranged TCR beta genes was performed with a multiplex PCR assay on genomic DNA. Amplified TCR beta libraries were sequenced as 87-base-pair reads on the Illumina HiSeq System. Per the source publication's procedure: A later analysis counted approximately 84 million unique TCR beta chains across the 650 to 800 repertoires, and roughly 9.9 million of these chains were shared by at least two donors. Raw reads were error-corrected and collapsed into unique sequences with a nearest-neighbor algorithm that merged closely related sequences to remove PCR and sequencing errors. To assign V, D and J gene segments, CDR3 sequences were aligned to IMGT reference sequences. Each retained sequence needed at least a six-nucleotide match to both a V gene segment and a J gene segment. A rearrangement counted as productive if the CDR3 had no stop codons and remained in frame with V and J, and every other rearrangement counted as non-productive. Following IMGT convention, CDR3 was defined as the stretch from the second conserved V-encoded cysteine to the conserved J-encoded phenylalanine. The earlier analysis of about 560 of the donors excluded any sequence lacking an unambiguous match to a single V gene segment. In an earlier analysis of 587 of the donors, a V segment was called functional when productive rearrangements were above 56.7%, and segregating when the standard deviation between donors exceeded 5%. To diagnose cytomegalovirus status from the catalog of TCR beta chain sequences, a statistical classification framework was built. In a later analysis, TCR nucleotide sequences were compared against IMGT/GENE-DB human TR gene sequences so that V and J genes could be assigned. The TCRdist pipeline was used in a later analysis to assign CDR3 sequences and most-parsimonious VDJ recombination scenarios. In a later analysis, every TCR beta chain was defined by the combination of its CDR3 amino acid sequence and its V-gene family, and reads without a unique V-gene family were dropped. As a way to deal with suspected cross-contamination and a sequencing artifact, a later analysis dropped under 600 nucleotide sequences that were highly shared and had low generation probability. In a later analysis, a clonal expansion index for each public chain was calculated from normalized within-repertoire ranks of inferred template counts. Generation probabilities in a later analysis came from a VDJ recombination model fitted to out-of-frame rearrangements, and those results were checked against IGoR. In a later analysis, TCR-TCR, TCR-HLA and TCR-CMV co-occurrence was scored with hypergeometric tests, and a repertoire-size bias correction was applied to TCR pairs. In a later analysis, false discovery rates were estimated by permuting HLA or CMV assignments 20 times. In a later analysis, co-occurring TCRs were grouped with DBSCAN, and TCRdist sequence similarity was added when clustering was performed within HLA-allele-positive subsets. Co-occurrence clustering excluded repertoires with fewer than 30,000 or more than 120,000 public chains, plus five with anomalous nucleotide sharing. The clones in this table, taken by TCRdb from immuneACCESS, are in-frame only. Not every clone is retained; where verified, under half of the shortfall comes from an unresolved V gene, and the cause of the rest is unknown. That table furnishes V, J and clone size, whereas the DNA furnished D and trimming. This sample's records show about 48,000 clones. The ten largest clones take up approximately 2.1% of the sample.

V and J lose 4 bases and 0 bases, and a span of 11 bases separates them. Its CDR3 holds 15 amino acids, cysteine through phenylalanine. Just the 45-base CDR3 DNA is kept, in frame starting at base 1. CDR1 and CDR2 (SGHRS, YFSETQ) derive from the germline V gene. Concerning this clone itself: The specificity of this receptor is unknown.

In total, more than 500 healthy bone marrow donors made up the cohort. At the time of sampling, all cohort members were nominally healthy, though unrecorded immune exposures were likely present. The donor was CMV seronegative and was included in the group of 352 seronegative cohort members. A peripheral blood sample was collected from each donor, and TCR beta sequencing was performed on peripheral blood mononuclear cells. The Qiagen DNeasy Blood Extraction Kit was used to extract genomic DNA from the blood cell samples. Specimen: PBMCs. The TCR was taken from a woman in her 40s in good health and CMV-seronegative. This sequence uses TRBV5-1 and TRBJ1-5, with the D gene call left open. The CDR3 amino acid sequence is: CASSAEGYSNQPQHF. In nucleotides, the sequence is TGCGCCAGCAGCGCGGAGGGTTATAGCAATCAGCCCCAGCATTTT.